The TCR beta chain under discussion was sequenced for a study of cytomegalovirus exposure and HLA in healthy donors. About the study: An early data release held about 85 million unique TCRs from HLA-typed donors. Study-wide results and caveats: Being productive about 87% or about 30% of the time was typical of most TCR beta V segments in an earlier analysis. Links to common viral pathogens appeared, in a later analysis, for several of the most significant clusters.

PCR amplification relied on 60 Vbeta primers (plus 13 Jbeta primers). Sequencing used immunoSEQ multiplex PCR; TCRdb keeps in-frame clones, though not all of them. The sample consists of approximately 170,000 clones, about three quarters of them appearing once. Of note for this clone: Its target is not known.

The sequenced sample was PBMCs. The sequence came from a girl aged 10 to 17 in good health and CMV-seronegative.

This CDR3 reads CASSYGSGDGYTF. The CDR3 bases are TGTGCCAGCAGTTACGGGTCAGGGGACGGCTACACCTTC. J is TRBJ1-2 and V is TRBV6-5; possible D gene TRBD1, 6 bases. Germline-derived CDR1 and CDR2 are MNHEY and SVGAGI. This CDR3 has 13 residues. Trimming took off 2 bases at V and 8 bases at J, with 12 bases between the two ends.